This T cell receptor beta chain came from a study of radiotherapy plus CTLA-4 blockade in lung cancer. CDR1 is MGHRA and CDR2 is YSYEKL in the germline V gene. Losses at the gene ends were 1 base for V and 2 bases for J; bases not matched to a gene: 7. The CDR3 sequence is 17 residues long. TCRdb's copy holds only in-frame clones and misses some; the assay was immunoSEQ multiplex PCR. The sample has 23,000 or so clones; 73% are singletons. This sample comprised peripheral blood, obtained from a patient treated with radiotherapy plus ipilimumab. This TCR derives from a human donor with non-small cell lung cancer who had stable disease on radiotherapy plus ipilimumab. The rearrangement links TRBV4-1 to TRBJ2-1; 8 bases line up with TRBD2. CDR3 in amino acids: CASSQVDMGLAYNEQFF. In DNA form, the CDR3 reads TGCGCCAGCAGCCAAGTAGATATGGGACTAGCCTACAATGAGCAGTTCTTC.